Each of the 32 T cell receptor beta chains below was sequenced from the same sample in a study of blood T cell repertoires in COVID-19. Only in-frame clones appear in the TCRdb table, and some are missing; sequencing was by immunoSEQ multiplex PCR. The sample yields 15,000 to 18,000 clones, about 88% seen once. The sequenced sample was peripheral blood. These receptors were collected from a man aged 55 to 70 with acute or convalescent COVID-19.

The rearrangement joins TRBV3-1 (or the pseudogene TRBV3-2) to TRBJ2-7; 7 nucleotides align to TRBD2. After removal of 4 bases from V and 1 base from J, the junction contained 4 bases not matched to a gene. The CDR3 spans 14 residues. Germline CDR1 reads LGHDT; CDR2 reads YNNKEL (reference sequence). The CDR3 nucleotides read TGTGCCAGCAGCCTGGCTAGCGGATCCTACGAGCAGTACTTC. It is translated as CASSLASGSYEQYF.

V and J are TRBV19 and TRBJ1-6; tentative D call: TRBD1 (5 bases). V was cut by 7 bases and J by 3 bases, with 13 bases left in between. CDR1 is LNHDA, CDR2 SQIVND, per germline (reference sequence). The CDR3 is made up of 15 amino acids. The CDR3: CASTTQGNYNSPLHF. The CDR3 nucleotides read TGTGCCAGTACCACCCAGGGTAACTATAATTCACCCCTCCACTTT.

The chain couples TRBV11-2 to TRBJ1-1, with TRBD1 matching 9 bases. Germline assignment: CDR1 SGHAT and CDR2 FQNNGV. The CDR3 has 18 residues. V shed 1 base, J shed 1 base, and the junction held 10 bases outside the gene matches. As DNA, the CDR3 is TGTGCCAGCAGCTTAGTTGGCCAAGGACAGGGGCCGAACACTGAAGCTTTCTTT. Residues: CASSLVGQGQGPNTEAFF.

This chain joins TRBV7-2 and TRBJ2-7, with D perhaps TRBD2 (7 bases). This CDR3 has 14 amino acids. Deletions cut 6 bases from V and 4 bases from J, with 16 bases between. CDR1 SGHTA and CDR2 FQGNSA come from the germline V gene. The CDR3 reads CASSRGGAGYEQYF. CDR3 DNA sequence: TGTGCCAGCAGTAGAGGGGGGGCTGGGTACGAGCAGTACTTC. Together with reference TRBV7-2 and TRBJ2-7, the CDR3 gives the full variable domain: GAGVSQSPSNKVTEKGKDVELRCDPISGHTALYWYRQSLGQGLEFLIYFQGNSAPDKSGLPSDRFSAERTGGSVSTLTIQRTQQEDSAVYLCASSRGGAGYEQYFGPGTRLTVT.

Written as DNA, the CDR3 is TGTGCCTGGAGTCTCCGGGCAGATACGCAGTATTTT. Protein product: CAWSLRADTQYF. V gene TRBV30 combines with J gene TRBJ2-3, with unresolved D. The germline gives CDR1 GTSNPN, CDR2 SVGIG (reference sequence). The CDR3 has 12 amino acids. V was trimmed by 2 bases and J by 4 bases, leaving 7 bases between them.

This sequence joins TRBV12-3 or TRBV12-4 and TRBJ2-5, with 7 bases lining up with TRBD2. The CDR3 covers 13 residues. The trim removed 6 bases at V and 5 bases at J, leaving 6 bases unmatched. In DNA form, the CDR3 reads TGTGCCAGCAGCACCAGCGGGATCGAGACCCAGTACTTC. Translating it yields CASSTSGIETQYF.

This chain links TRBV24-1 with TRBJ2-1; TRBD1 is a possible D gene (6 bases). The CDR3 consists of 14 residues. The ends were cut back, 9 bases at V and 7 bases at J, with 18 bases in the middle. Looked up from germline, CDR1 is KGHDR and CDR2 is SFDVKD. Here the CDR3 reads CATEGTLGENEQFF. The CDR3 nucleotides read TGTGCCACCGAGGGGACATTAGGGGAAAATGAGCAGTTCTTC.

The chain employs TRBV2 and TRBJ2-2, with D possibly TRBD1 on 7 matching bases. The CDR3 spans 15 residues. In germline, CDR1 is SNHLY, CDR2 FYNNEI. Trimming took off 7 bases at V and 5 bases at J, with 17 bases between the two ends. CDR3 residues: CASNGGQGGTGELFF. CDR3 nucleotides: TGTGCCAGCAATGGGGGCCAGGGGGGAACCGGGGAGCTGTTTTTT.

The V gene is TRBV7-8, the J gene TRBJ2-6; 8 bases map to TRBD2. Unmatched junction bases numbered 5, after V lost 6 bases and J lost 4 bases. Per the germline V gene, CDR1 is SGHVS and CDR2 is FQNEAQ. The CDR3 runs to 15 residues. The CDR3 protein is CASSRSGIGANVLTF. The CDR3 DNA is TGTGCCAGCAGTCGTAGCGGGATCGGGGCCAACGTCCTGACTTTC.

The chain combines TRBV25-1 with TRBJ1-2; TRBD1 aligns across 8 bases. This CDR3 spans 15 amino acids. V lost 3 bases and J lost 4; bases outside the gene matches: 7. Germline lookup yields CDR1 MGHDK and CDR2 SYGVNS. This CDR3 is CASSDGTGNFYGYTF. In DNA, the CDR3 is TGTGCCAGCAGTGACGGGACAGGAAATTTCTATGGCTACACCTTC.

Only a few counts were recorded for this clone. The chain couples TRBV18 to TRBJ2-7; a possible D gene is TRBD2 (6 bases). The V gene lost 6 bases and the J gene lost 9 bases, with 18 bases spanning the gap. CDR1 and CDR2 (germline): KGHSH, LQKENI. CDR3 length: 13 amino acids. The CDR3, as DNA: TGTGCCAGCTCCCATGGAGGGGCTGCCGGGCAGTACTTC. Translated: CASSHGGAAGQYF.

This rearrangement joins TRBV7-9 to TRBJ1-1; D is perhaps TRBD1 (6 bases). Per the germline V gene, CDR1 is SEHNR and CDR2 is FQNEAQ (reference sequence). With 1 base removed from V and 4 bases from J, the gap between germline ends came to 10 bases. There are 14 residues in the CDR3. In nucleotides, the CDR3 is TGTGCCAGCAGCTTAGGGGGGCTCGGCACTGAAGCTTTCTTT. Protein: CASSLGGLGTEAFF. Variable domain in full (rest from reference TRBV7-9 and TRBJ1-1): DTGVSQNPRHKITKRGQNVTFRCDPISEHNRLYWYRQTLGQGPEFLTYFQNEAQLEKSRLLSDRFSAERPKGSFSTLEIQRTEQGDSAMYLCASSLGGLGTEAFFGQGTRLTVV.

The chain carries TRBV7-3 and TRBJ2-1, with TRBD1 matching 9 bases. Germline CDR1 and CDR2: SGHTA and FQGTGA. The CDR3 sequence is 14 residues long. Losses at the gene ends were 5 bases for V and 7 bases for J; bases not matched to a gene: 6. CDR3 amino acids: CASSPTGGWNEQFF. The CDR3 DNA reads TGTGCCAGCAGCCCTACAGGGGGCTGGAATGAGCAGTTCTTC.

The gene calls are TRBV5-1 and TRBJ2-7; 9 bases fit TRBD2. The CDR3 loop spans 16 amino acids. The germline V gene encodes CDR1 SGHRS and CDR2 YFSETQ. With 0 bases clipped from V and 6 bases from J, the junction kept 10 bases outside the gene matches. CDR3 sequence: CASSLGLAGSASEQYF. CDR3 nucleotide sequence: TGCGCCAGCAGCTTGGGGCTAGCGGGAAGTGCGTCCGAGCAGTACTTC.

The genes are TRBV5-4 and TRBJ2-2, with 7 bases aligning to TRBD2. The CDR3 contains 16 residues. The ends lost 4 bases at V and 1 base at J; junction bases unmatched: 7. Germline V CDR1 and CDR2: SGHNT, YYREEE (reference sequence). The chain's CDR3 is CASSQRLAWNTGELFF. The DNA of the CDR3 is TGTGCCAGCAGCCAAAGACTAGCCTGGAACACCGGGGAGCTGTTTTTT. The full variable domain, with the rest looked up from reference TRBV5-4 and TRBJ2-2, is ETGVTQSPTHLIKTRGQQVTLRCSSQSGHNTVSWYQQALGQGPQFIFQYYREEENGRGNFPPRFSGLQFPNYSSELNVNALELDDSALYLCASSQRLAWNTGELFFGEGSRLTVL.

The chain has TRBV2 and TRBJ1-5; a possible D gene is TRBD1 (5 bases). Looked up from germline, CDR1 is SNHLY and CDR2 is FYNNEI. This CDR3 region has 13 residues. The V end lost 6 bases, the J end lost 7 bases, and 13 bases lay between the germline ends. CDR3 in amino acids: CASSPRGGQPQHF. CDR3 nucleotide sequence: TGTGCCAGCAGCCCAAGGGGAGGGCAGCCCCAGCATTTT.

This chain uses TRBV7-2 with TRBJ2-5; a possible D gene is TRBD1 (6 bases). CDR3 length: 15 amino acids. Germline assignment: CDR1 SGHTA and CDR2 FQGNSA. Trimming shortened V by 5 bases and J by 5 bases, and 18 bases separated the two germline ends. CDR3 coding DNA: TGTGCCAGCAGCCGTCAAGGACAGCTAGGGGAGACCCAGTACTTC. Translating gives CASSRQGQLGETQYF.

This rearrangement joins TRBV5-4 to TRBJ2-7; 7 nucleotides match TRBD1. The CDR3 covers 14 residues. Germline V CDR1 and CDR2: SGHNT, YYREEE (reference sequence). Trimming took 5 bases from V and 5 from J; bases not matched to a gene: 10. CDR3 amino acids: CASSKGAQVHEQYF. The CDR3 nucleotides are TGTGCCAGCAGTAAGGGGGCGCAAGTCCACGAGCAGTACTTC.

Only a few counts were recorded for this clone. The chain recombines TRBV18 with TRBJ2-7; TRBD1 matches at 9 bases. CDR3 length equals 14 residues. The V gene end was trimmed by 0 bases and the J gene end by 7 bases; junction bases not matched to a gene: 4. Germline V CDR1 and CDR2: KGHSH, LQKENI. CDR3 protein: CASSPPGQGGEQYF. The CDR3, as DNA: TGTGCCAGCTCACCACCGGGACAGGGTGGAGAGCAGTACTTC.

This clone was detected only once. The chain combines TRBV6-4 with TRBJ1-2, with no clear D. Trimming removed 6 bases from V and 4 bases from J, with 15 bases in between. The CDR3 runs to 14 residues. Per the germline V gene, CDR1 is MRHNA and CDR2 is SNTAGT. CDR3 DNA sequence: TGTGCCAGCAGAGTGGGCCCAGAGGGCTATGGCTACACCTTC. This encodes CASRVGPEGYGYTF.

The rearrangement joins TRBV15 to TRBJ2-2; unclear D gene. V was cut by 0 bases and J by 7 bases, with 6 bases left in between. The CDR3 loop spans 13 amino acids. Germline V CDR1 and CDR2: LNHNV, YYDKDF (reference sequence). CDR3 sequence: CATSRDEIGELFF. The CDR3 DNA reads TGTGCCACCAGCAGAGATGAGATCGGGGAGCTGTTTTTT.

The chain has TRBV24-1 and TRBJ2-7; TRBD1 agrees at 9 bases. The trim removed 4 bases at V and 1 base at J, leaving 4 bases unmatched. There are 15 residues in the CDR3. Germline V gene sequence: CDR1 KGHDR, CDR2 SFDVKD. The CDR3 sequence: CATSDPGTGSYEQYF. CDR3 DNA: TGTGCCACCAGTGACCCCGGGACAGGGTCCTACGAGCAGTACTTC.

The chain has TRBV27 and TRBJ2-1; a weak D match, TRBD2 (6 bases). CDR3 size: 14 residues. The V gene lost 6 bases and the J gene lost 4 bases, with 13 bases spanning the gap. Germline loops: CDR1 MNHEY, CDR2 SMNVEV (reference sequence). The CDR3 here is CASRTGGSYNEQFF. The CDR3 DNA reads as TGTGCCAGCAGAACCGGAGGGTCGTACAATGAGCAGTTCTTC.

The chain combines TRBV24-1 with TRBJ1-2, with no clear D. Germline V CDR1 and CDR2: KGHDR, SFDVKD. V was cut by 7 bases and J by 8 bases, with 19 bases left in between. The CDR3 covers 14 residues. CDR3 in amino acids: CATSDTGARQGYTF. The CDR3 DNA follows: TGTGCCACCAGCGACACCGGTGCCAGGCAAGGCTACACCTTC.

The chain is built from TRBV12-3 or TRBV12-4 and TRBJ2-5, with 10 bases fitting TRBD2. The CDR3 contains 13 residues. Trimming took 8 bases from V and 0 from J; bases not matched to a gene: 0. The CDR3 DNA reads TGTGCCAGCGGGACTAGCGACCAAGAGACCCAGTACTTC. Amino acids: CASGTSDQETQYF.

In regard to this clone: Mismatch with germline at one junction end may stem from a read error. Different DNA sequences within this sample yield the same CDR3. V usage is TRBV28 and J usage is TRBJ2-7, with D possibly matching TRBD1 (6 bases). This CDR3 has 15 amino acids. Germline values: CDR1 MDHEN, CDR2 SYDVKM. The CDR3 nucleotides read TGTGCCAGCAGTTTGGGAACAGGGACGGAGGACGAGCAGTACTTT. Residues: CASSLGTGTEDEQYF.

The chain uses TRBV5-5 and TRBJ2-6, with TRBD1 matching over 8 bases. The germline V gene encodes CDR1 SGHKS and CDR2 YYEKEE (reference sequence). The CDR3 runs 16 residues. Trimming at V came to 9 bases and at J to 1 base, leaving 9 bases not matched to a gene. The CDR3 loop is CATSRQGISGANVLTF. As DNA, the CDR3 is TGTGCCACCTCAAGACAGGGGATTTCTGGGGCCAACGTCCTGACTTTC.

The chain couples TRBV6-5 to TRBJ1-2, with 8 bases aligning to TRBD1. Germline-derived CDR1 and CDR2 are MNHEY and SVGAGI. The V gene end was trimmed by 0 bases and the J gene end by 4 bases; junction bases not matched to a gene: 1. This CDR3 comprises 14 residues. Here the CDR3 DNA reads TGTGCCAGCAGTTACTCGGACAGGGTCTATGGCTACACCTTC. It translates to CASSYSDRVYGYTF.

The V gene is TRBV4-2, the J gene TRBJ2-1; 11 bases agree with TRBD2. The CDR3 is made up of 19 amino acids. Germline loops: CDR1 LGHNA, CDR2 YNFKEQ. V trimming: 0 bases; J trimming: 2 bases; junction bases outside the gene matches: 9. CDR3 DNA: TGTGCCAGCAGCCAAGACCCCCTAGCGGGGGGAGGAGCCTACAATGAGCAGTTCTTC. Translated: CASSQDPLAGGGAYNEQFF.

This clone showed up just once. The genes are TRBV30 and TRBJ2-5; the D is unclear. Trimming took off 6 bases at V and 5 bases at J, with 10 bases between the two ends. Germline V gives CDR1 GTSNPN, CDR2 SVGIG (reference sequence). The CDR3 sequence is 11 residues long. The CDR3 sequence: CACQTRETQYF. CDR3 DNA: TGTGCCTGTCAGACGCGGGAGACCCAGTACTTC.

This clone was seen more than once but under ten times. The CDR3 nucleotides are TGTGCCAGCAGCCACGGGGATAACTATGGCTACACCTTC. It specifies CASSHGDNYGYTF. The chain employs TRBV3-1 (or the pseudogene TRBV3-2) and TRBJ1-2, with no clear D. CDR1 LGHDT and CDR2 YNNKEL come from the germline V gene (reference sequence). Trimming took off 3 bases at V and 1 base at J, with 6 bases between the two ends. The CDR3 spans 13 residues.

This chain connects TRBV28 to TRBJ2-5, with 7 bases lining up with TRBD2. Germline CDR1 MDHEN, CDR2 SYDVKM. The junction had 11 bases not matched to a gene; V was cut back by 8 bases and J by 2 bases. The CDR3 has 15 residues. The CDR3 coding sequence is TGTGCCAGCCTCGGGCCTAGCGGAGTACAAGAGACCCAGTACTTC. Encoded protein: CASLGPSGVQETQYF.